The entry below describes one T cell receptor beta chain. Its antigen is not known. Sequenced by immunoSEQ multiplex PCR; TCRdb stores in-frame clones only, minus some. The top ten clones hold around 3.9% of a sample with around 110,000 clones, approximately 83% of them seen once. This specimen comes from a study of T cell responses to AZD1222 COVID-19 vaccine. The study's findings and limits: There were vaccine-associated CD4 TCRs across spike, dominant at 160-218 and 743-854. A mostly white British donor set with more females was recruited, and clonal diversity was possibly underestimated.

The germline V gene has CDR1 LGHNA and CDR2 YNFKEQ. The CDR3 runs 14 residues. The V end lost 0 bases, the J end lost 6 bases, and 12 bases lay between the germline ends. The gene calls are TRBV4-2 and TRBJ2-7, with D possibly being TRBD1 (5 bases). The sequencing used peripheral blood, collected on day 0 of MenACWY control vaccination. This receptor was obtained from an adult in good health. The CDR3 spells CASSQDQTVREQYF. CDR3 DNA: TGTGCCAGCAGCCAAGACCAGACAGTGCGCGAGCAGTACTTC.